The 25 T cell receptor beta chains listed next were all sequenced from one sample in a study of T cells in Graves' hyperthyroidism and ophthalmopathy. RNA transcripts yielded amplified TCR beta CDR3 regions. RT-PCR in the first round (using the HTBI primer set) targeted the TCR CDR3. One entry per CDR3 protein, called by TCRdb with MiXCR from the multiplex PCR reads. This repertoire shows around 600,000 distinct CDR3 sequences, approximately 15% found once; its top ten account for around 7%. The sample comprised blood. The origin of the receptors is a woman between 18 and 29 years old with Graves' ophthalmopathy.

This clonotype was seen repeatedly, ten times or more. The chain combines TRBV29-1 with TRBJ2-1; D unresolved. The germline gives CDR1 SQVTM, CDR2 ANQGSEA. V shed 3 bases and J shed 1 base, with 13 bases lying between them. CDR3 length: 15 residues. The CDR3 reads CSVEPRITSYNEQFF. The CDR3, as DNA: TGCAGCGTTGAGCCTAGGATCACATCCTACAATGAGCAGTTCTTC.

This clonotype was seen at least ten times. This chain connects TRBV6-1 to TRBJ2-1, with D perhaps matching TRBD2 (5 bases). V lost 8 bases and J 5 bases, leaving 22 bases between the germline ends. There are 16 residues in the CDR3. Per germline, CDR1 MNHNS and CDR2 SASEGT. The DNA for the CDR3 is TGTGCCAGCCTCGGGGTAGCCTGGGAAAAAGACAATGAGCAGTTCTTC. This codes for CASLGVAWEKDNEQFF.

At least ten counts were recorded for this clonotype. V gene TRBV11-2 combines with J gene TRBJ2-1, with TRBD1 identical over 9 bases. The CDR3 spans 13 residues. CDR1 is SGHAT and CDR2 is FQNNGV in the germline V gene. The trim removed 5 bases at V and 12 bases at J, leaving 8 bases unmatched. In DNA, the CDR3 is TGTGCCAGCAGCCCGTACAGGGGGCACGGGCAGTTCTTC. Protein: CASSPYRGHGQFF.

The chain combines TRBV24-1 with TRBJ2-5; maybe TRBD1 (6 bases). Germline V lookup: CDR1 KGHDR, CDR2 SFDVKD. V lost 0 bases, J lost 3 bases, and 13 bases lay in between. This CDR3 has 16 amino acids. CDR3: CATSDLRGRGKETQYF. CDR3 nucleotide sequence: TGTGCCACCAGTGATTTGAGGGGCAGGGGAAAAGAGACCCAGTACTTC.

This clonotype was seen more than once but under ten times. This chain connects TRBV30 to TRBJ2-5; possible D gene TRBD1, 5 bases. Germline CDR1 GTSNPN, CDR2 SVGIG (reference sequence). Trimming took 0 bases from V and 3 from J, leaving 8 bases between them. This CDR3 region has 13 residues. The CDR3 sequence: CAWSVQAEETQYF. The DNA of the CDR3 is TGTGCCTGGAGTGTACAGGCGGAAGAGACCCAGTACTTC.

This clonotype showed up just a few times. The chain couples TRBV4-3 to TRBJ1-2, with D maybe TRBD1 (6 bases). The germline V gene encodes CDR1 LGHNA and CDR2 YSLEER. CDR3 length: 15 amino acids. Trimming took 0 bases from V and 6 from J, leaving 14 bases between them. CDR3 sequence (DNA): TGCGCCAGCAGCCAAGATAGGGCAGGGGCCGATGGCTACACCTTC. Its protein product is CASSQDRAGADGYTF.

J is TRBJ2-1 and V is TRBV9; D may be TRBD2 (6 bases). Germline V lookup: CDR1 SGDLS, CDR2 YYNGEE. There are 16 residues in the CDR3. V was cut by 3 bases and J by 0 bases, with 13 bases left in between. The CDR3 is CASSARWRGSYNEQFF. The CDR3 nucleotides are TGTGCCAGCAGCGCCCGCTGGAGGGGCTCCTACAATGAGCAGTTCTTC.

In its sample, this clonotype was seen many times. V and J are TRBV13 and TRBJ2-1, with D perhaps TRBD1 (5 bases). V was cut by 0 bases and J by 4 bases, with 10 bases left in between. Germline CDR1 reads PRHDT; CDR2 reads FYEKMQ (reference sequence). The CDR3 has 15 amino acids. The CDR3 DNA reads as TGTGCCAGCAGCTTAGGGGCAGGGCTGTACAATGAGCAGTTCTTC. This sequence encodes CASSLGAGLYNEQFF.

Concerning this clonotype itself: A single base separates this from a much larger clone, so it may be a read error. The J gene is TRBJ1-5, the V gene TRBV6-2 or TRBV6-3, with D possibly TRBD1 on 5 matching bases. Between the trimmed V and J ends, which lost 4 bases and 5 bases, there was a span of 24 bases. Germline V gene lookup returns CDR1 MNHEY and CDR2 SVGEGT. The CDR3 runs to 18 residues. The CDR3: CASSSYPQGEIWDQPQHF. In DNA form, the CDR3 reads TGTGCCAGCAGTTCATATCCCCAGGGAGAGATTTGGGATCAGCCCCAGCATTTT.

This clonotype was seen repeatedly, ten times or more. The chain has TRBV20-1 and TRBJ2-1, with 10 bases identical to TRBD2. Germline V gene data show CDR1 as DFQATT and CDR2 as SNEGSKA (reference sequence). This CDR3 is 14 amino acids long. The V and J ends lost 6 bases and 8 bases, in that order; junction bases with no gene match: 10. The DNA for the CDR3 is TGCAGTGCCAAACTAGCGGGGCCGGTGGATGAGCAGTTCTTC. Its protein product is CSAKLAGPVDEQFF.

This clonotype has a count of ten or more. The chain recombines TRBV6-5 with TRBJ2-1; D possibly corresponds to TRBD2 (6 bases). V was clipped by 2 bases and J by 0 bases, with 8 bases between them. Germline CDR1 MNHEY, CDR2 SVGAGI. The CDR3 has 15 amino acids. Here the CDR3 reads CASSYGTSSYNEQFF. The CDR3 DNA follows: TGTGCCAGCAGTTACGGGACTTCCTCCTACAATGAGCAGTTCTTC.

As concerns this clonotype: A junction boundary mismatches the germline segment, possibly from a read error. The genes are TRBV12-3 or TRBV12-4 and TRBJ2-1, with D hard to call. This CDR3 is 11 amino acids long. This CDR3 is CANSLVNEQFF. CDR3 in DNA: TGTGCCAACAGTTTAGTAAATGAGCAGTTCTTC.

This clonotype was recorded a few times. The chain's CDR3 is CASTLSGSGYEQYF. The CDR3 DNA follows: TGTGCCAGCACCCTTAGCGGGAGCGGCTACGAGCAGTACTTC. V usage is TRBV28 and J usage is TRBJ2-7, with TRBD2 matching over 9 bases. The CDR3 has 14 residues. CDR1 and CDR2 from the germline V gene are MDHEN and SYDVKM. V gave up 7 bases and J gave up 3 bases; unmatched junction bases: 7. Using reference TRBV28 and TRBJ2-7 for the parts outside the CDR3, the full variable domain is DVKVTQSSRYLVKRTGEKVFLECVQDMDHENMFWYRQDPGLGLRLIYFSYDVKMKEKGDIPEGYSVSREKKERFSLILESASTNQTSMYLCASTLSGSGYEQYFGPGTRLTVT.

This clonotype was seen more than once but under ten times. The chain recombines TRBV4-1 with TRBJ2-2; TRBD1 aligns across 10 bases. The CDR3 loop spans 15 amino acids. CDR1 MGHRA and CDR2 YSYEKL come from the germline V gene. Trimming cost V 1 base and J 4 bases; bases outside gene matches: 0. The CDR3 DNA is TGCGCCAGCAGCCAAGGACAGGGGGCCACCGGGGAGCTGTTTTTT. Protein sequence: CASSQGQGATGELFF.

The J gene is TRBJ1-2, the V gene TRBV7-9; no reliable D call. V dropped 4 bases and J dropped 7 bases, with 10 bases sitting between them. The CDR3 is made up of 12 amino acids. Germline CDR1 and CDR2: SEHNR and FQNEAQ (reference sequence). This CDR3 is CASSSPGPGYTF. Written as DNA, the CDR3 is TGTGCCAGCAGCTCCCCGGGTCCTGGCTACACCTTC.

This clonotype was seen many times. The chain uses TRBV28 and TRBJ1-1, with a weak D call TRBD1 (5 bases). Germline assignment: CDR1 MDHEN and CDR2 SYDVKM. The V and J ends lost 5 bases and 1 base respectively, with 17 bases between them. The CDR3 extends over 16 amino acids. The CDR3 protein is CASSPMTAEWNTEAFF. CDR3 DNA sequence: TGTGCCAGCAGTCCCATGACAGCGGAATGGAACACTGAAGCTTTCTTT.

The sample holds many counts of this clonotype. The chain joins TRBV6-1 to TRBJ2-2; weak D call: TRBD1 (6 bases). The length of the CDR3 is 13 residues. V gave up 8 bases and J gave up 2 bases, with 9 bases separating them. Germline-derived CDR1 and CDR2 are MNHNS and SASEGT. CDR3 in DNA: TGTGCCAGCGGGGACATAAACACCGGGGAGCTGTTTTTT. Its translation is CASGDINTGELFF.

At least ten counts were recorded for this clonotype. The CDR3 reads CASSLRQGEAGNTIYF. The CDR3 nucleotides are TGTGCCAGCAGCCTCAGACAGGGGGAAGCTGGAAACACCATATATTTT. The V gene is TRBV7-8, the J gene TRBJ1-3; 9 bases are shared with TRBD1. The CDR3 loop spans 16 amino acids. V lost 5 bases to trimming and J lost 2 bases; unmatched junction nucleotides: 7. Germline CDR1 SGHVS, CDR2 FQNEAQ.

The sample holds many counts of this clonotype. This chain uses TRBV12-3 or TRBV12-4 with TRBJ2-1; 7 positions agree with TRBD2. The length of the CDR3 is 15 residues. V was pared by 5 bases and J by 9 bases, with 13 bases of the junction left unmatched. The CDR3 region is CASSPAGAVVGEQFF. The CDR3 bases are TGTGCCAGCAGTCCCGCGGGAGCTGTTGTTGGTGAGCAGTTCTTC.

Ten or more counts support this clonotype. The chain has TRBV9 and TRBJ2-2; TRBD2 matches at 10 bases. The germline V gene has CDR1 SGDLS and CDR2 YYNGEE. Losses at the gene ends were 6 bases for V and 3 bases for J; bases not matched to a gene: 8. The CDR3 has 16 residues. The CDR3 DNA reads TGTGCCAGCACCGCTGGGACTAGCGCCTACACCGGGGAGCTGTTTTTT. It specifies CASTAGTSAYTGELFF. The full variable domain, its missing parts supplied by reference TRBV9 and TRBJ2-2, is DSGVTQTPKHLITATGQRVTLRCSPRSGDLSVYWYQQSLDQGLQFLIQYYNGEERAKGNILERFSAQQFPDLHSELNLSSLELGDSALYFCASTAGTSAYTGELFFGEGSRLTVL.

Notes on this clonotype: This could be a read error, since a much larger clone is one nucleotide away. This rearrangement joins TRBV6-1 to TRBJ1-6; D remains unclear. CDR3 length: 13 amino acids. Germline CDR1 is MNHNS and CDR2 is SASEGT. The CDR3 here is CTSSEKQNSPLHF. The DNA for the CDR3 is TGTACCAGCAGTGAAAAACAGAATTCACCCCTCCACTTT.

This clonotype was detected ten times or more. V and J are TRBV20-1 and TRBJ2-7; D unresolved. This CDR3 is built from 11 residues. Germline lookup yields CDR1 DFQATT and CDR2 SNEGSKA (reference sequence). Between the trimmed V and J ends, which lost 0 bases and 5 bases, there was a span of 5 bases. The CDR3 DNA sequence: TGCAGTGCTAGAGATCTCGACGAGCAGTACTTC. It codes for CSARDLDEQYF.

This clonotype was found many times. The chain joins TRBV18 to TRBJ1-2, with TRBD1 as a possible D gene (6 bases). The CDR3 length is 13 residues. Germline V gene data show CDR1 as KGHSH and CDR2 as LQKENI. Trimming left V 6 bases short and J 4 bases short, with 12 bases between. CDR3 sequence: CASSPDRFYGYTF. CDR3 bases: TGTGCCAGCTCGCCAGACAGGTTCTATGGCTACACCTTC.

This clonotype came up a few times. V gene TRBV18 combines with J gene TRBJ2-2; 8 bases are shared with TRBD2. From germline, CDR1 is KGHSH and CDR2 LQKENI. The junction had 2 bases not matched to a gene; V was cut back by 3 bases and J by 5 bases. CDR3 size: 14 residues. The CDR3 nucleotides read TGTGCCAGCTCACCGACTAGCGCTACCGGGGAGCTGTTTTTT. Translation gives CASSPTSATGELFF.

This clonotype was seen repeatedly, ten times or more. The CDR3 reads CASSFPAGTGGSYEQYF. The CDR3 nucleotides are TGTGCCAGCAGTTTTCCGGCCGGGACAGGGGGCTCCTACGAGCAGTACTTC. The chain employs TRBV28 and TRBJ2-7, with TRBD1 matching over 11 bases. Trimming removed 3 bases from V and 0 bases from J; junction bases left unmatched: 7. Germline V gene data show CDR1 as MDHEN and CDR2 as SYDVKM. This CDR3 has 17 residues.